This TCR beta chain stems from a study of cytomegalovirus exposure and HLA in healthy donors. The study's findings and limits: In a later analysis, CMV-associated beta chains were mostly HLA-associated, it appeared. In presence/absence analyses, roughly uniform sequencing depth across donors was assumed.

The primer mix had 60 Vbeta and 13 Jbeta primers. TCRdb keeps only in-frame clones here, not all; method: immunoSEQ multiplex PCR. This sample carries fewer than 85,000 clones, 72% of them seen once, and the ten largest clones take 9.5% to 13%. Worth noting for this clone: Its antigen is as yet unknown.

The CDR3 is made up of 16 amino acids. The germline V gene encodes CDR1 SNHLY and CDR2 FYNNEI. Germline trimming cut 7 bases from V and 4 bases from J; bases unmatched to any gene: 10. The V gene is TRBV2, the J gene TRBJ2-5, with TRBD2 matching over 12 bases. Sequencing used PBMCs. The clonotype originates from a woman in her thirties or forties in good health and CMV-seropositive. Here the CDR3 DNA reads TGTGCCAGCACCAATAGGGGACTAGCGGGTTTAGAGACCCAGTACTTC. Residues: CASTNRGLAGLETQYF.